The 2 T cell receptor beta chains below come from one sample, sequenced in a study of blood T cells in healthy people across ages. Using a J-beta primer mix together with a sample-barcoded 5' primer, a second PCR was run for roughly 6 to 11 cycles. TCRdb re-called the 5' RACE reads with MiXCR, one entry per CDR3 protein. This sample has about a million distinct CDR3 sequences, with roughly 50% found just once. What was sequenced was blood. These receptors were collected from a woman aged 55 to 70 in good health.

The chain has TRBV28 and TRBJ1-1; D call uncertain. This CDR3 spans 13 amino acids. The germline V gene encodes CDR1 MDHEN and CDR2 SYDVKM. Trimming stripped 2 bases from V and 5 bases from J, with 9 bases between. CDR3 in amino acids: CASSLTDRTEAFF. The DNA of the CDR3 is TGTGCCAGCAGTTTAACAGATCGAACTGAAGCTTTCTTT. The full variable domain, in which reference TRBV28 and TRBJ1-1 provide the parts outside the CDR3, is DVKVTQSSRYLVKRTGEKVFLECVQDMDHENMFWYRQDPGLGLRLIYFSYDVKMKEKGDIPEGYSVSREKKERFSLILESASTNQTSMYLCASSLTDRTEAFFGQGTRLTVV.

This clonotype was counted between two and nine times. V and J are TRBV27 and TRBJ2-7; D may be TRBD2 (6 bases). The CDR3 length is 12 residues. CDR1 is MNHEY and CDR2 is SMNVEV in the germline V gene (reference sequence). V was clipped by 2 bases and J by 7 bases, with 9 bases between them. The CDR3 loop is CASSLIGGEQYF. The CDR3 DNA follows: TGTGCCAGCAGTTTAATTGGAGGGGAGCAGTACTTC.